This record covers a single T cell receptor beta chain. The record originates from a study of molecular identifiers for immune sequencing clone quantification. CDR1 is SEHNR and CDR2 is FQNEAQ in the germline V gene (reference sequence). Germline trimming cut 4 bases from V and 4 bases from J; bases unmatched to any gene: 5. The CDR3 spans 16 residues. TCRdb reanalysed the PCR reads using MiXCR and keeps one entry per CDR3 protein. In the table there are hundreds of thousands of distinct CDR3 sequences, nearly 20% of which are singletons. The clonotype comes from a human donor in good health. Some libraries in this study had Jurkat cell RNA spiked in. V usage is TRBV7-9 and J usage is TRBJ2-1, with TRBD2 matching 12 bases. The sequencing input was naive CD8+ T cells from blood, with Jurkat cell RNA spiked in. As for subset: FACS-sorted CD8+CD4-CCR7+CD45RA+ naive T cells. The CDR3 DNA is TGTGCCAGCAGCTCCGCAACTAGCGGGAGGTACAATGAGCAGTTCTTC. It is translated as CASSSATSGRYNEQFF.